A selection of T cell receptor beta chains follows, all from one sample in a study of spatial heterogeneity in lung cancer. TCRdb re-called the 5' RACE reads with MiXCR, one entry per CDR3 protein. The table has around 9,300 distinct CDR3 sequences, 5% to 7% seen once. The sample consisted of lung tumor tissue, taken at surgery. These receptors all come from a female donor with early-stage non-small cell lung cancer. CDR3s include the opening cysteine and the closing phenylalanine or tryptophan. Each record gives: CDR3 protein, CDR3 DNA, J gene, V gene, clone size, D gene. D genes are given only for firm matches. Rows may omit the clone size; those that give it use once, few, many or a size class.

CASAGQANQPQHF | TGTGCCAGCGCGGGACAAGCAAATCAGCCCCAGCATTTT | TRBJ1-5 | TRBV19 | NA | NA
CASSRAGTSGVGETQYF | TGTGCCAGCAGTCGCGCCGGGACTAGCGGGGTGGGGGAGACCCAGTACTTC | TRBJ2-5 | TRBV7-2 | many | TRBD2
CASSLAGMSETQYF | TGTGCCAGCAGCTTAGCGGGGATGTCGGAGACCCAGTACTTC | TRBJ2-5 | TRBV7-2 | NA | NA
CATSRGPNNEQFF | TGTGCCACCAGCCGAGGGCCCAACAATGAGCAGTTCTTC | TRBJ2-1 | TRBV15 | many | NA
CASSTGLAGGPGKETQYF | TGTGCCAGCAGTACTGGACTAGCGGGAGGGCCGGGGAAAGAGACCCAGTACTTC | TRBJ2-5 | TRBV6-2/TRBV6-3 | few | TRBD2
CASSLSGRETQYF | TGTGCCAGCAGCTTATCGGGACGCGAGACCCAGTACTTC | TRBJ2-5 | TRBV11-1 | many | NA
CSVKERGSTDTQYF | TGCAGTGTTAAAGAGCGGGGGAGCACAGATACGCAGTATTTT | TRBJ2-3 | TRBV20-1 | many | TRBD2
CSAQPDRSYGYTF | TGCAGTGCCCAACCGGACAGGAGCTATGGCTACACCTTC | TRBJ1-2 | TRBV20-1 | many | TRBD1
CASSLILNRGLSMNTEAFF | TGTGCCAGCAGCTTAATTCTAAACAGGGGGCTTTCGATGAACACTGAAGCTTTCTTT | TRBJ1-1 | TRBV7-2 | medium-sized | TRBD1
CASSYLEGPLAKNIQYF | TGTGCCAGCAGTTATTTAGAGGGCCCCCTAGCCAAAAACATTCAGTACTTC | TRBJ2-4 | TRBV6-2/TRBV6-3 | few | NA
CASSEQGWGTGELFF | TGCGCCAGCAGCGAGCAGGGTTGGGGCACCGGGGAGCTGTTTTTT | TRBJ2-2 | TRBV4-1 | NA | NA
CASSLRPARGETQYF | TGTGCCAGCAGCTTACGCCCGGCCAGGGGAGAGACCCAGTACTTC | TRBJ2-5 | TRBV13 | many | NA
CASSYLGGGSGSYEQYF | TGTGCCAGCAGTTACTTAGGGGGAGGTAGCGGGAGCTACGAGCAGTACTTC | TRBJ2-7 | TRBV6-5 | medium-sized | TRBD2
CASSQTSGRGEQYF | TGCGCCAGCAGCCAAACTAGCGGGAGGGGCGAGCAGTACTTC | TRBJ2-7 | TRBV5-1 | many | TRBD2
CASSLTDRPGSYNEQFF | TGTGCCAGCAGCTTAACAGACCGCCCAGGCTCCTACAATGAGCAGTTCTTC | TRBJ2-1 | TRBV7-3 | many | NA
CASTKGQAEAFF | TGTGCCAGCACCAAGGGACAAGCCGAAGCTTTCTTT | TRBJ1-1 | TRBV12-3/TRBV12-4 | many | NA
CAWNPTRDNEQFF | TGTGCCTGGAACCCAACTAGGGATAATGAGCAGTTCTTC | TRBJ2-1 | TRBV30 | many | NA
CASSTYNEQFF | TGTGCCAGCAGTACATACAATGAGCAGTTCTTC | TRBJ2-1 | TRBV2 | many | NA
CASSYAGTGGYGYTF | TGTGCCAGCAGCTACGCCGGGACAGGGGGCTATGGCTACACCTTC | TRBJ1-2 | TRBV7-9 | NA | TRBD1
CASSLDLSSISGNTIYF | TGTGCCAGCAGTTTAGACCTTAGCTCAATCTCTGGAAACACCATATATTTT | TRBJ1-3 | TRBV12-3/TRBV12-4 | NA | NA
CASSLAPTEGYEQYF | TGTGCCAGCAGCTTAGCGCCCACGGAGGGCTACGAGCAGTACTTC | TRBJ2-7 | TRBV7-6 | many | NA
CASSHVRGLGTGELFF | TGTGCCAGCAGTCACGTCAGGGGTTTGGGCACCGGGGAGCTGTTTTTT | TRBJ2-2 | TRBV27 | medium-sized | NA
CASSLVAAGNEQFF | TGTGCCAGCAGCTTAGTAGCTGCCGGCAATGAGCAGTTCTTC | TRBJ2-1 | TRBV7-9 | many | NA
CSARGLGQTLNTEAFF | TGCAGTGCTAGAGGACTGGGACAGACACTTAACACTGAAGCTTTCTTT | TRBJ1-1 | TRBV20-1 | medium-sized | TRBD1
CASSLALGGIGNTIYF | TGTGCCAGCAGCTTAGCGCTGGGGGGCATAGGAAACACCATATATTTT | TRBJ1-3 | TRBV7-6 | many | NA
CSARVSGNEQFF | TGCAGTGCTAGAGTTAGTGGGAATGAGCAGTTCTTC | TRBJ2-1 | TRBV20-1 | many | NA
CASSLSTRNPGQGYEQYF | TGTGCCAGCAGCTTGTCAACACGGAATCCGGGACAGGGGTACGAGCAGTACTTC | TRBJ2-7 | TRBV5-6 | medium-sized | TRBD1
CSVEVRGGEKLFF | TGCAGCGTTGAAGTGCGGGGAGGTGAAAAACTGTTTTTT | TRBJ1-4 | TRBV29-1 | many | NA
CASSFVPAGSGVQPQHF | TGTGCCAGCAGCTTTGTACCGGCCGGTTCGGGGGTTCAGCCCCAGCATTTT | TRBJ1-5 | TRBV7-2 | many | NA
CATSRGDRNTEAFF | TGTGCCACCAGCAGAGGGGACAGGAACACTGAAGCTTTCTTT | TRBJ1-1 | TRBV15 | many | TRBD1
CASSLFPSGRSLAKNIQYF | TGTGCCAGCAGTTTATTTCCTAGCGGGAGGTCTCTAGCCAAAAACATTCAGTACTTC | TRBJ2-4 | TRBV27 | many | TRBD2
CASSDIQGLTEAFF | TGTGCCAGCAGTGACATACAGGGGTTAACTGAAGCTTTCTTT | TRBJ1-1 | TRBV2 | many | TRBD1
CASSGWTGAPSGANVLTF | TGTGCCAGCAGTGGCTGGACAGGGGCTCCCTCTGGGGCCAACGTCCTGACTTTC | TRBJ2-6 | TRBV6-2/TRBV6-3 | large | TRBD1
CASSLRESGAEAFF | TGCGCCAGCAGCTTGAGGGAGAGTGGAGCTGAAGCTTTCTTT | TRBJ1-1 | TRBV5-1 | many | NA
CASSQEGQAPDTQYF | TGCGCCAGCAGCCAAGAAGGACAGGCCCCCGATACGCAGTATTTT | TRBJ2-3 | TRBV4-3 | many | TRBD1
CASEVSSGMVDTQYF | TGTGCCAGCGAGGTGTCTAGCGGGATGGTAGATACGCAGTATTTT | TRBJ2-3 | TRBV6-6 | many | TRBD2
CASSQSPYTEAFF | TGTGCCAGCAGTCAATCCCCCTACACTGAAGCTTTCTTT | TRBJ1-1 | TRBV6-2/TRBV6-3 | many | NA
CASSELVAGGLAKNIQYF | TGTGCCAGCAGTGAATTGGTAGCGGGGGGTCTGGCCAAAAACATTCAGTACTTC | TRBJ2-4 | TRBV2 | many | TRBD2
CASSSDRGPHEQYF | TGTGCCAGCAGCTCGGACAGGGGTCCCCACGAGCAGTACTTC | TRBJ2-7 | TRBV11-1 | many | TRBD1
CASSFGGTSTDTQYF | TGTGCCAGCAGCTTCGGCGGCACTAGCACAGATACGCAGTATTTT | TRBJ2-3 | TRBV7-2 | NA | NA
CASSRTSGGALGYEQYF | TGTGCCAGCAGCCGCACTAGCGGGGGGGCCCTTGGCTACGAGCAGTACTTC | TRBJ2-7 | TRBV6-5 | many | TRBD2
CASSDRAEAGNTIYF | TGTGCCAGCAGCGACCGGGCCGAGGCTGGAAACACCATATATTTT | TRBJ1-3 | TRBV7-2 | NA | NA
CAIRTDGPNQPQHF | TGTGCCATCAGAACGGACGGACCTAATCAGCCCCAGCATTTT | TRBJ1-5 | TRBV10-3 | medium-sized | NA
CASTHGTSTTYGYTF | TGTGCCAGCACCCATGGGACGTCTACCACTTATGGCTACACCTTC | TRBJ1-2 | TRBV6-2/TRBV6-3 | large | NA
CSAREQGGQPQHF | TGCAGTGCTAGAGAACAGGGCGGACAGCCCCAGCATTTT | TRBJ1-5 | TRBV20-1 | many | NA
CSAPRDSLQYF | TGCAGTGCCCCACGGGACTCCTTACAGTATTTT | TRBJ2-3 | TRBV20-1 | medium-sized | NA
CASSYLPGQDNEQFF | TGCGCCAGCAGTTACCTCCCGGGACAGGACAATGAGCAGTTCTTC | TRBJ2-1 | TRBV5-1 | many | TRBD1
CSAVRAGGFYEQYF | TGCAGTGCTGTCCGAGCGGGAGGGTTCTACGAGCAGTACTTC | TRBJ2-7 | TRBV20-1 | many | TRBD2
CASTTAGGVETQYF | TGTGCCAGCACCACGGCGGGAGGGGTGGAGACCCAGTACTTC | TRBJ2-5 | TRBV6-2/TRBV6-3 | NA | TRBD2
CASSLWEWAEAFF | TGTGCCAGCAGCTTGTGGGAATGGGCTGAAGCTTTCTTT | TRBJ1-1 | TRBV12-3/TRBV12-4 | many | NA